The 23 T cell receptor beta chains below were found in one sample sequenced in a study of shared clonotypes between healthy human individuals. Assay used: immunoSEQ multiplex PCR; TCRdb lists only in-frame clones, some missing. The data contain around 440,000 clones, roughly four fifths of them singletons. What was sequenced was PBMCs. Every receptor here comes from a woman between 40 and 50 years old in good health. Some clones in this sample may be carry-over from other donors' samples.

The table lists this clone with a count of one. This likely came from a read error, as a far larger clone is one base away. This CDR3 is also generated by other DNA sequences in the sample. This chain joins TRBV7-9 and TRBJ1-1; a possible D gene is TRBD1 (5 bases). The CDR3 spans 14 residues. CDR1 is SEHNR and CDR2 is FQNEAQ in the germline V gene (reference sequence). Here the CDR3 DNA reads TGTGCCGGCAGCGAATCCGGGCAGGGCGCTGAAGCTTTCTTT. It translates to CAGSESGQGAEAFF.

CDR3 amino acids: CASSERGSGYTF. The CDR3 DNA is TGTGCCAGCAGTGAAAGGGGAAGTGGCTACACCTTC. This chain uses TRBV6-1 with TRBJ1-2, with TRBD1 as a possible D gene (5 bases). With 2 bases removed from V and 7 bases from J, the gap between germline ends came to 8 bases. The CDR3 runs to 12 residues. Germline V gives CDR1 MNHNS, CDR2 SASEGT.

In its sample, this clone was seen many times. The V and J genes are TRBV7-8 and TRBJ2-7; 7 bases are shared with TRBD2. The CDR3 consists of 15 residues. CDR1 and CDR2 from the germline V gene are SGHVS and FQNEAQ. V trimming: 2 bases; J trimming: 0 bases; junction bases outside the gene matches: 4. CDR3 DNA sequence: TGTGCCAGCAGCTTACAACGCGGGAGCTCCTACGAGCAGTACTTC. Encoded protein: CASSLQRGSSYEQYF.

This chain links TRBV7-9 with TRBJ2-7; a possible D gene is TRBD1 (5 bases). Trimming pared 7 bases from V and 5 bases from J, leaving 15 bases between. The germline gives CDR1 SEHNR, CDR2 FQNEAQ (reference sequence). This CDR3 spans 13 amino acids. The CDR3 nucleotides read TGTGCCAGCACCCTTCCAGGGTTAGACGAGCAGTACTTC. This encodes CASTLPGLDEQYF.

In this sample, this clone turned up a few times. The genes are TRBV9 and TRBJ2-3, with D possibly being TRBD2 (6 bases). V shed 3 bases and J shed 1 base, with 15 bases lying between them. The CDR3 is 16 residues long. CDR1 SGDLS and CDR2 YYNGEE come from the germline V gene. This CDR3 is CASSGRRGSGTDTQYF. DNA of the CDR3: TGTGCCAGCAGCGGGCGGCGGGGAAGTGGCACAGATACGCAGTATTTT.

The chain links TRBV9 to TRBJ1-1; D is ambiguous. The CDR3 sequence is 14 residues long. Trimming took off 4 bases at V and 3 bases at J, with 13 bases between the two ends. In germline, CDR1 is SGDLS, CDR2 YYNGEE. The CDR3 is CASSPPSADTEAFF. CDR3 sequence (DNA): TGTGCCAGCAGCCCCCCCAGCGCGGACACTGAAGCTTTCTTT.

The CDR3 DNA follows: TGTGCCAGCAGTGATTTAACAGATGGCTACACCTTC. Amino acid sequence: CASSDLTDGYTF. The chain carries TRBV2 and TRBJ1-2; D is unresolved. This CDR3 spans 12 amino acids. Germline CDR1 SNHLY, CDR2 FYNNEI. V lost 3 bases to trimming and J lost 6 bases, with 8 bases between them. Variable domain in full (rest from reference TRBV2 and TRBJ1-2): EPEVTQTPSHQVTQMGQEVILRCVPISNHLYFYWYRQILGQKVEFLVSFYNNEISEKSEIFDDQFSVERPDGSNFTLKIRSTKLEDSAMYFCASSDLTDGYTFGSGTRLTVV.

V is TRBV5-1 and J is TRBJ2-7; D unresolved. This CDR3 contains 16 residues. V was cut by 4 bases and J by 0 bases, with 17 bases left in between. CDR1 is SGHRS, CDR2 YFSETQ, per germline. CDR3 sequence (DNA): TGCGCCAGCAGCCCTGAAGGGAAAAGCTACTCCTACGAGCAGTACTTC. Translated: CASSPEGKSYSYEQYF.

The chain combines TRBV4-1 with TRBJ1-1; no definite D call. Per germline, CDR1 MGHRA and CDR2 YSYEKL. The CDR3 sequence is 14 residues long. The V and J ends lost 6 bases and 5 bases respectively, with 16 bases between them. The CDR3 bases are TGCGCCAGCAGGGGTTTATACAGACGGACTGAAGCTTTCTTT. This encodes CASRGLYRRTEAFF.

Details on this clone: This probably arose from a read error, given a far larger clone one base away. V usage is TRBV7-9 and J usage is TRBJ1-1; D gene ambiguous. The CDR3 extends over 12 amino acids. Per the germline V gene, CDR1 is SEHNR and CDR2 is FQNEAQ (reference sequence). V was cut by 2 bases and J by 8 bases, with 9 bases left in between. The CDR3 reads CASSLSVGEAFF. The CDR3 DNA reads as TGTGCCAGCAGCTTATCGGTAGGGGAAGCTTTCTTT.

The table lists this clone with a count of one. V and J are TRBV30 and TRBJ1-3; D remains ambiguous. The germline V and J ends were trimmed by 2 bases and 0 bases, with 5 bases remaining between them. Germline CDR1 is GTSNPN and CDR2 is SVGIG (reference sequence). This CDR3 region has 13 residues. The CDR3 here is CAWSPRSGNTIYF. CDR3 in DNA: TGTGCCTGGAGTCCCCGCTCTGGAAACACCATATATTTT.

V is TRBV4-1 and J is TRBJ1-5, with D possibly matching TRBD1 (5 bases). The CDR3 consists of 15 residues. CDR1 is MGHRA and CDR2 is YSYEKL in the germline V gene. Trimming cost V 0 bases and J 7 bases, with 13 bases left between them. The CDR3 nucleotides are TGCGCCAGCAGCCAAGAGTGGGGGAAGTGGCAGCCCCAGCATTTT. It encodes CASSQEWGKWQPQHF.

This sequence joins TRBV2 and TRBJ2-5; no firm D call. In germline, CDR1 is SNHLY, CDR2 FYNNEI. Trimming removed 7 bases from V and 4 bases from J, with 7 bases in between. The CDR3 has 11 residues. The CDR3 DNA is TGTGCCAGCACGGGCTTAGAGACCCAGTACTTC. Amino acids: CASTGLETQYF.

The CDR3 DNA reads TGTGCCAGCAGTTTACAGAGACAGAATTACGAGCAGTACTTC. It specifies CASSLQRQNYEQYF. This chain joins TRBV27 and TRBJ2-7, with a weak D call TRBD1 (5 bases). The CDR3 spans 14 residues. Per germline, CDR1 MNHEY and CDR2 SMNVEV (reference sequence). Trimming removed 2 bases at V and 4 bases at J, with 12 bases between.

This clone showed up just a few times. This chain connects TRBV28 to TRBJ1-2; D ambiguous. CDR1 and CDR2 (germline): MDHEN, SYDVKM. CDR3 length: 12 residues. Trimming pared 6 bases from V and 13 bases from J, leaving 18 bases between. CDR3 bases: TGTGCCAGCAGCCCACAGATCCGGTTGATCACCTTC. Protein sequence: CASSPQIRLITF.

This clone was counted many times. This chain uses TRBV29-1 with TRBJ2-1; TRBD2 is a possible D gene (6 bases). CDR1 is SQVTM, CDR2 ANQGSEA, per germline. The CDR3 sequence is 15 residues long. Trimming removed 3 bases at V and 5 bases at J, with 17 bases between. CDR3 DNA sequence: TGCAGCGTTGATTGGGCTAGCGTACAGGACAATGAGCAGTTCTTC. Protein: CSVDWASVQDNEQFF.

This clone has just one count. A read error is the likely source, as a far larger clone sits one nucleotide away. This chain links TRBV28 with TRBJ1-2; D is perhaps TRBD1 (6 bases). Germline lookup yields CDR1 MDHEN and CDR2 SYDVKM. Trimming cost V 5 bases and J 7 bases, with 17 bases left between them. This CDR3 has 14 residues. The CDR3 DNA reads TGTGCCAGCAGTGGGGGCACAGGGACTTCTGGCTACACCTTC. This codes for CASSGGTGTSGYTF.

V and J are TRBV7-8 and TRBJ2-7; 7 bases match TRBD1. V was clipped by 3 bases and J by 3 bases; unmatched bases: 8. The length of the CDR3 is 15 residues. Looked up from germline, CDR1 is SGHVS and CDR2 is FQNEAQ. The DNA of the CDR3 is TGTGCCAGCAGCTTGCCGCCCGGGACAGACTACGAGCAGTACTTC. Amino acid sequence: CASSLPPGTDYEQYF.

Points on this clone: This could be a read error, since a much larger clone is one nucleotide away. The chain carries TRBV21-1 and TRBJ1-3; no DNA check was done on the table's D call, TRBD1. TRBV21-1 is designated a pseudogene. This CDR3 is 17 amino acids long. The CDR3 protein is CASSIRLRDRDGNTTYF. The DNA for the CDR3 is TGTGCCAGCAGCATTCGTCTCCGGGACAGGGATGGAAACACCACATATTTT.

The chain couples TRBV6-1 to TRBJ1-1; D remains ambiguous. The V gene lost 0 bases and the J gene lost 7 bases, with 12 bases spanning the gap. The CDR3 has 14 residues. Per germline, CDR1 MNHNS and CDR2 SASEGT. In DNA, the CDR3 is TGTGCCAGCAGTGAAGCTTGGGGAATTGATGAAGCTTTCTTT. It encodes CASSEAWGIDEAFF.

This clone was recorded only once. The chain couples TRBV7-9 to TRBJ2-1; 8 nucleotides agree with TRBD2. Germline V gene sequence: CDR1 SEHNR, CDR2 FQNEAQ (reference sequence). CDR3 size: 10 residues. The CDR3 here is CASGSGEQFF. The DNA for the CDR3 is TGTGCGAGCGGGAGTGGAGAGCAGTTCTTC.

The gene calls are TRBV6-6 and TRBJ1-5; D may be TRBD1 (5 bases). Germline V gene lookup returns CDR1 MNHNY and CDR2 SVGAGI (reference sequence). The CDR3 consists of 15 residues. V dropped 4 bases and J dropped 4 bases, with 14 bases sitting between them. The CDR3 region is CASSSGQNLNQPQHF. CDR3 bases: TGTGCCAGCAGTTCGGGGCAGAACCTAAATCAGCCCCAGCATTTT.

CDR3 residues: CASSERLLRGEQFF. The CDR3 DNA reads TGTGCCAGCAGTGAACGGTTGCTTCGGGGTGAGCAGTTCTTC. The rearrangement links TRBV6-1 to TRBJ2-1; possible D gene TRBD2, 5 bases. The CDR3 has 14 amino acids. Germline values: CDR1 MNHNS, CDR2 SASEGT. Trimming cost V 2 bases and J 9 bases, with 14 bases left between them.